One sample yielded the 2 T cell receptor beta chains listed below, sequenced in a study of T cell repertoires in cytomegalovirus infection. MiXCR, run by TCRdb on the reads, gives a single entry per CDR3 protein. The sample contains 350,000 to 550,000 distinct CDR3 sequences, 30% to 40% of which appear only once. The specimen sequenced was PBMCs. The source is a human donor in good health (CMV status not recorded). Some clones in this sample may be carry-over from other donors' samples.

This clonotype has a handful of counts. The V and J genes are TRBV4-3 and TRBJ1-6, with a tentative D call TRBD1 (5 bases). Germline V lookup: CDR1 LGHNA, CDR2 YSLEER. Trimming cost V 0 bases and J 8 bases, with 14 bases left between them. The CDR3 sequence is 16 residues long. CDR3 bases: TGCGCCAGCAGCCAAGATCTTGAAGGGGTCCATTCACCCCTCCACTTT. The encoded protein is CASSQDLEGVHSPLHF.

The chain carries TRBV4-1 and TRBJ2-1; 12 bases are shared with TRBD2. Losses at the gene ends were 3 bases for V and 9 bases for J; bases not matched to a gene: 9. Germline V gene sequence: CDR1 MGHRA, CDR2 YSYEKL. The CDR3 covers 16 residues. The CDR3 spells CASSQATSGGLGEQFF. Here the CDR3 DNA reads TGCGCCAGCAGCCAGGCGACTAGCGGGGGACTTGGTGAGCAGTTCTTC.